A single TCR beta chain is shown here with its context. The data stem from a study of sequential checkpoint blockade in melanoma. Across the study: Arm A got nivolumab then ipilimumab; arm B the reverse, 1:1. Each arm's sequence ended with maintenance nivolumab.

Sequencing used immunoSEQ multiplex PCR; TCRdb keeps in-frame clones, though not all of them. The data show roughly 30,000 clones, with around nine tenths seen just once and roughly 20% held by the top ten. Trimming cost V 6 bases and J 4 bases; bases outside gene matches: 7. The germline CDR1 and CDR2 sequences are MDHEN and SYDVKM. This CDR3 has 14 amino acids. Treatment indicated: randomized to nivolumab then ipilimumab (arm A) or the reverse (arm B). DNA-damaging chemotherapy had not been given to any patient beforehand. PBMC sorting kept live CD3+CD8+ cells without CD19 or CD56. The source material was CD8+ T cells sorted from blood (inferred from file names), sampled from a patient given nivolumab and ipilimumab in sequence. This chain joins TRBV28 and TRBJ1-2; TRBD1 matches at 8 bases. This receptor was taken from a human donor with melanoma. The CDR3 reads CASRRTGLVYGYTF. In DNA, the CDR3 is TGTGCCAGCAGGCGGACAGGGTTGGTCTATGGCTACACCTTC.